The source of this T cell receptor beta chain is a study of blood T cell repertoires in COVID-19. Study summary: Researchers got acute and convalescent COVID-19 samples from the United States, Italy and Spain.

The table lists this clone with a count of one. Germline CDR1 MNHEY, CDR2 SVGAGI. Trimming removed 4 bases from V and 9 bases from J; junction bases left unmatched: 13. The CDR3 loop spans 16 amino acids. Participants were aged about 18 to 95 years, lived in over 20 US areas, and enrolled virtually. Produced via immunoSEQ multiplex PCR; TCRdb's table is partial and in-frame only. The repertoire holds hundreds of thousands of clones, with approximately 85% as singletons. This clonotype originated in a woman aged 50 to 60 who had recovered from COVID-19. The chain combines TRBV6-5 with TRBJ2-1; TRBD2 aligns across 9 bases. The sequencing sample was made of PBMCs or T cells enriched from blood (not recorded which). The DNA of the CDR3 is TGTGCCAGCAGTTCACCTAGCGGGATGCGCGGCGGTGAGCAGTTCTTC. Encoded protein: CASSSPSGMRGGEQFF.